This passage covers 26 T cell receptor beta chains from one sample sequenced in a study of control samples from healthy donors and cancer patients. The assay was immunoSEQ multiplex PCR, and TCRdb's table has in-frame clones only and misses some. This table has roughly 130,000 clones, roughly 91% appearing once. Sequencing was carried out using PBMCs. The receptor source for this set is a man in his fifties or sixties with head and neck cancer.

This sequence joins TRBV5-1 and TRBJ1-1; D not certain. Trimming took 0 bases from V and 1 from J, leaving 7 bases between them. CDR3 size: 14 residues. CDR1 SGHRS and CDR2 YFSETQ come from the germline V gene. CDR3 DNA sequence: TGCGCCAGCAGCTTGGAAGGGAGGAACACTGAAGCTTTCTTT. Amino acids: CASSLEGRNTEAFF.

The chain carries TRBV4-3 and TRBJ2-2; D gene unclear. Trimming removed 0 bases from V and 4 bases from J, with 6 bases in between. Germline V gene data show CDR1 as LGHNA and CDR2 as YSLEER. This CDR3 contains 14 residues. The DNA for the CDR3 is TGCGCCAGCAGCCAAGAGAGTCTCACCGGGGAGCTGTTTTTT. As protein: CASSQESLTGELFF.

The rearrangement uses TRBV28 and TRBJ2-5, with 8 bases lining up with TRBD1. The V gene's germline CDR1 is MDHEN and CDR2 SYDVKM. V trimming: 11 bases; J trimming: 2 bases; junction bases outside the gene matches: 7. The CDR3 runs 13 residues. The DNA of the CDR3 is TGTGCCGGGCAACAGGGGGGACAAGAGACCCAGTACTTC. Translating it yields CAGQQGGQETQYF.

The rearrangement uses TRBV7-2 and TRBJ1-5; 7 positions agree with TRBD1. The J segment lost 8 bases and the V segment lost 5 bases, leaving 12 bases of the junction unmatched. In germline, CDR1 is SGHTA, CDR2 FQGNSA. This CDR3 is built from 15 residues. This chain's CDR3 is CASSIVSTGWKPQHF. As DNA, the CDR3 is TGTGCCAGCAGCATTGTATCGACAGGGTGGAAGCCCCAGCATTTT. Supplemented by reference TRBV7-2 and TRBJ1-5, the full variable domain reads GAGVSQSPSNKVTEKGKDVELRCDPISGHTALYWYRQSLGQGLEFLIYFQGNSAPDKSGLPSDRFSAERTGGSVSTLTIQRTQQEDSAVYLCASSIVSTGWKPQHFGDGTRLSIL.

This sequence joins TRBV19 and TRBJ1-1, with TRBD1 as a possible D gene (5 bases). Germline V gene lookup returns CDR1 LNHDA and CDR2 SQIVND (reference sequence). The CDR3 spans 15 residues. V was pared by 4 bases and J by 4 bases, with 16 bases between. The CDR3, as DNA: TGTGCCAGTAGTAAGACGGGACCTCTCGGCACTGAAGCTTTCTTT. Its protein is CASSKTGPLGTEAFF.

This chain connects TRBV7-9 to TRBJ1-2; D is unresolved. This CDR3 has 12 residues. The germline V gene has CDR1 SEHNR and CDR2 FQNEAQ (reference sequence). Between the trimmed V and J ends, which lost 3 bases and 4 bases, there was a span of 6 bases. CDR3 region: CASSFYGYGYTF. The CDR3 DNA reads as TGTGCCAGCAGCTTTTATGGCTATGGCTACACCTTC.

V is TRBV6-5 and J is TRBJ1-4, with D possibly TRBD1 on 5 matching bases. CDR1 is MNHEY, CDR2 SVGAGI, per germline. V lost 3 bases and J lost 6, with 14 bases in between. The CDR3 is 15 residues long. CDR3 residues: CASSYLGVPDEKLFF. The CDR3 DNA reads TGTGCCAGCAGTTATTTAGGGGTTCCGGATGAAAAACTGTTTTTT.

As to this clone: A junction boundary mismatches the germline segment, possibly from a read error. The genes are TRBV18 and TRBJ1-1; D uncertain. CDR3 length equals 14 residues. Germline loops: CDR1 KGHSH, CDR2 LQKENI. CDR3: CASSDRGVKTEAFF. The CDR3 DNA is TGTGCCAGCTCCGACCGGGGTGTGAAAACTGAAGCTTTCTTT.

The gene calls are TRBV11-2 and TRBJ2-2; a weak D match, TRBD2 (5 bases). The germline V gene encodes CDR1 SGHAT and CDR2 FQNNGV. CDR3 length: 13 residues. V lost 6 bases to trimming and J lost 8 bases, with 13 bases between them. Here the CDR3 DNA reads TGTGCCAGCAGTCGGTCGTCGGGGGGGGAGCTGTTTTTT. Translated, it gives CASSRSSGGELFF.

In this sample, this clone turned up once. The chain recombines TRBV5-1 with TRBJ1-2, with D perhaps TRBD1 (6 bases). The CDR3 has 16 amino acids. Germline CDR1 is SGHRS and CDR2 is YFSETQ. V lost 0 bases, J lost 4 bases, and 16 bases lay in between. In DNA, the CDR3 is TGCGCCAGCAGCTTGGCCTTAGGGGGGTCCCTCTATGGCTACACCTTC. As protein: CASSLALGGSLYGYTF.

This chain uses TRBV7-6 with TRBJ2-1; D remains ambiguous. The germline V gene encodes CDR1 SGHVS and CDR2 FNYEAQ. The CDR3 loop spans 16 amino acids. V was shortened by 0 bases and J by 4 bases, with 13 bases between the two germline ends. CDR3 in DNA: TGTGCCAGCAGCTTAGCGGGTTTTCCATTGTACAATGAGCAGTTCTTC. Translated, it gives CASSLAGFPLYNEQFF.

The rearrangement links TRBV18 to TRBJ1-5; D call uncertain. From germline, CDR1 is KGHSH and CDR2 LQKENI. Deletions cut 4 bases from V and 4 bases from J, with 5 bases between. The CDR3 is 12 amino acids. The CDR3 DNA follows: TGTGCCAGCTCACGTGAGAATCAGCCCCAGCATTTT. Protein product: CASSRENQPQHF.

This clone is a singleton in its sample. The chain recombines TRBV6-5 with TRBJ1-5, with TRBD1 identical over 7 bases. In germline, CDR1 is MNHEY, CDR2 SVGAGI. This CDR3 has 13 amino acids. V dropped 6 bases and J dropped 4; count of bases not matched to a gene: 3. The CDR3 DNA follows: TGTGCCAGCAGGCTGACAGGGAATCAGCCCCAGCATTTT. Encoded protein: CASRLTGNQPQHF.

The chain carries TRBV6-4 and TRBJ2-7; 12 positions agree with TRBD2. The germline CDR1 and CDR2 sequences are MRHNA and SNTAGT. V lost 2 bases to trimming and J lost 0 bases; unmatched junction nucleotides: 5. The CDR3 totals 17 residues. This chain's CDR3 is CASSDRWTSGASYEQYF. The CDR3 DNA sequence: TGTGCCAGCAGTGACAGGTGGACTAGCGGGGCCTCCTACGAGCAGTACTTC.

V and J are TRBV6-2 or TRBV6-3 and TRBJ2-7, with 9 bases fitting TRBD1. Trimming removed 4 bases from V and 2 bases from J; junction bases left unmatched: 3. Germline lookup yields CDR1 MNHEY and CDR2 SVGEGT. The CDR3 totals 14 residues. The DNA of the CDR3 is TGTGCCAGCAGTTGGGGACAGGGACCCTACGAGCAGTACTTC. Encoded protein: CASSWGQGPYEQYF.

The chain couples TRBV7-9 to TRBJ1-6; D is unresolved. The CDR3 consists of 12 residues. V was shortened by 1 base and J by 9 bases, with 4 bases between the two germline ends. Looked up from germline, CDR1 is SEHNR and CDR2 is FQNEAQ (reference sequence). The CDR3 bases are TGTGCCAGCAGCTTAGATGCTTCACCCCTCCACTTT. Translation: CASSLDASPLHF.

The gene calls are TRBV9 and TRBJ1-2; no clear D gene. V shed 0 bases and J shed 5 bases, with 11 bases lying between them. The CDR3 consists of 14 residues. The germline V gene has CDR1 SGDLS and CDR2 YYNGEE. CDR3 in amino acids: CASSVGYRPYGYTF. The CDR3 coding sequence is TGTGCCAGCAGCGTAGGTTATCGGCCTTATGGCTACACCTTC.

The DNA of the CDR3 is TGTGCCAGTAGCCCTACAGGAGTTTATGGCTACACCTTC. This sequence encodes CASSPTGVYGYTF. V and J are TRBV19 and TRBJ1-2, with a weak D call TRBD1 (5 bases). V dropped 6 bases and J dropped 5 bases, with 13 bases sitting between them. The germline V gene encodes CDR1 LNHDA and CDR2 SQIVND (reference sequence). CDR3 length: 13 residues.

This chain uses TRBV5-1 with TRBJ2-1, with D tentatively TRBD2 (6 bases). The CDR3 consists of 15 residues. Trimming pared 4 bases from V and 1 base from J, leaving 12 bases between. The germline V gene encodes CDR1 SGHRS and CDR2 YFSETQ. CDR3 nucleotides: TGCGCCAGCAGCCGGTTGGGGGGTTCCTACAATGAGCAGTTCTTC. Protein sequence: CASSRLGGSYNEQFF.

The chain combines TRBV30 with TRBJ1-1, with 10 bases aligning to TRBD1. The CDR3 extends over 13 amino acids. The ends lost 5 bases at V and 2 bases at J; junction bases unmatched: 2. Per the germline V gene, CDR1 is GTSNPN and CDR2 is SVGIG (reference sequence). The CDR3 region is CAWDRGPNTEAFF. The CDR3 DNA sequence: TGTGCCTGGGACAGGGGGCCCAACACTGAAGCTTTCTTT.

The chain recombines TRBV9 with TRBJ2-3; 11 nucleotides match TRBD1. The germline V gene encodes CDR1 SGDLS and CDR2 YYNGEE. With 3 bases clipped from V and 4 bases from J, the junction kept 10 bases outside the gene matches. The CDR3 consists of 17 residues. The CDR3 loop reads CASSADPGTGGADTQYF. Written as DNA, the CDR3 is TGTGCCAGCAGCGCCGATCCCGGGACAGGGGGTGCAGATACGCAGTATTTT.

The gene calls are TRBV4-3 and TRBJ2-3; unclear D gene. With 4 bases removed from V and 3 bases from J, the gap between germline ends came to 11 bases. CDR1 LGHNA and CDR2 YSLEER come from the germline V gene. The CDR3 sequence is 14 residues long. Here the CDR3 DNA reads TGCGCCAGCAGCCGGAATTGGGGAACAGATACGCAGTATTTT. Its protein product is CASSRNWGTDTQYF.

This clone is a singleton in its sample. V gene TRBV6-5 combines with J gene TRBJ2-7; D is perhaps TRBD1 (5 bases). The CDR3 is made up of 15 amino acids. Trimming left V 0 bases short and J 2 bases short, with 11 bases between. Germline assignment: CDR1 MNHEY and CDR2 SVGAGI. CDR3 sequence reads: CASSYSSQGPYEQYF. CDR3 nucleotides: TGTGCCAGCAGTTACTCGAGTCAGGGTCCCTACGAGCAGTACTTC.

V gene TRBV7-7 combines with J gene TRBJ2-5; 7 bases match TRBD2. V was clipped by 1 base and J by 2 bases; unmatched bases: 1. Germline lookup yields CDR1 SSHAT and CDR2 FNYEAQ (reference sequence). CDR3 length equals 14 residues. CDR3 sequence: CASSLGTSQETQYF. As DNA, the CDR3 is TGTGCCAGCAGCTTAGGGACTAGTCAAGAGACCCAGTACTTC.

This clone showed up just a few times. The chain carries TRBV19 and TRBJ2-7; TRBD2 might be the D (8 bases). The germline CDR1 and CDR2 sequences are LNHDA and SQIVND (reference sequence). V lost 5 bases, J lost 5 bases, and 16 bases lay in between. This CDR3 contains 14 residues. The CDR3 spells CASSSQGGLDEQYF. The CDR3 DNA reads TGTGCCAGTAGTTCCCAGGGGGGACTAGACGAGCAGTACTTC. Supplemented by reference TRBV19 and TRBJ2-7, the full variable domain reads DGGITQSPKYLFRKEGQNVTLSCEQNLNHDAMYWYRQDPGQGLRLIYYSQIVNDFQKGDIAEGYSVSREKKESFPLTVTSAQKNPTAFYLCASSSQGGLDEQYFGPGTRLTVT.

V usage is TRBV2 and J usage is TRBJ1-1; TRBD1 aligns across 8 bases. The length of the CDR3 is 12 residues. Germline lookup yields CDR1 SNHLY and CDR2 FYNNEI. V lost 4 bases, J lost 7 bases, and 2 bases stayed unmatched. This chain's CDR3 is CASSATGGEAFF. As DNA, the CDR3 is TGTGCCAGCAGTGCCACAGGGGGTGAAGCTTTCTTT.